These 27 T cell receptor beta chains originate from one sample sequenced in a study of identifying expanded T cells in peripheral blood. Clones were read by immunoSEQ multiplex PCR, and TCRdb kept only the in-frame ones, dropping some. Of 130,000 or so clones listed, approximately 80% were seen once; the top ten hold 3% to 4%. Sequenced material: blood. The receptors derive from a person between 18 and 75 years old in good health.

V and J are TRBV28 and TRBJ1-2; D is uncertain. From germline, CDR1 is MDHEN and CDR2 SYDVKM. The V end was cut by 2 bases, the J end by 8 bases, with 9 bases between. The CDR3 runs 12 residues. CDR3: CASSLRKRGYTF. The CDR3, as DNA: TGTGCCAGCAGTTTAAGGAAGCGAGGCTACACCTTC.

This clone turned up a few times. The chain uses TRBV6-6 and TRBJ1-3; TRBD1 might be the D (6 bases). Between the trimmed V and J ends, which lost 11 bases and 4 bases, there was a span of 15 bases. This CDR3 spans 13 amino acids. The germline gives CDR1 MNHNY, CDR2 SVGAGI (reference sequence). CDR3 nucleotide sequence: TGTGCCGGGGCAGGGGCATCAGGAAACACCATATATTTT. Translated: CAGAGASGNTIYF.

The genes are TRBV4-1 and TRBJ1-4, with a possible D match to TRBD1 (5 bases). V was shortened by 4 bases and J by 3 bases, with 12 bases between the two germline ends. Germline V gene data show CDR1 as MGHRA and CDR2 as YSYEKL. The CDR3 runs to 15 residues. The CDR3 coding sequence is TGCGCCAGCAGCCCGGAGGGGCGGGCTAATGAAAAACTGTTTTTT. Encoded protein: CASSPEGRANEKLFF.

This clone appeared a few times. The genes are TRBV4-1 and TRBJ1-6; D possibly corresponds to TRBD1 (6 bases). The CDR3 consists of 16 residues. Germline loops: CDR1 MGHRA, CDR2 YSYEKL. The germline V and J ends were trimmed by 1 base and 6 bases, with 13 bases remaining between them. The CDR3 DNA reads as TGCGCCAGCAGCCAAGGAGACAGGAGGGGTAATTCACCCCTCCACTTT. Its translation: CASSQGDRRGNSPLHF.

The chain uses TRBV6-5 and TRBJ2-5; weak D call: TRBD2 (5 bases). This CDR3 contains 15 residues. V was trimmed by 3 bases and J by 4 bases, leaving 15 bases between them. The V gene's germline CDR1 is MNHEY and CDR2 SVGAGI. CDR3 in DNA: TGTGCCAGCAGTTATTCAACTTCTGGGAGAGAGACCCAGTACTTC. Protein sequence: CASSYSTSGRETQYF.

The genes are TRBV7-6 and TRBJ1-2; D unclear. V lost 5 bases, J lost 9 bases, and 16 bases lay in between. CDR1 SGHVS and CDR2 FNYEAQ come from the germline V gene. This CDR3 is built from 13 residues. The chain's CDR3 is CASSPDRGNSYTF. In DNA, the CDR3 is TGTGCCAGCAGCCCCGACCGAGGTAACAGCTACACCTTC.

This rearrangement joins TRBV19 to TRBJ2-7, with 16 bases lining up with TRBD2. Germline V gene data show CDR1 as LNHDA and CDR2 as SQIVND (reference sequence). This CDR3 is built from 18 residues. The V and J ends lost 5 bases and 2 bases, in that order; junction bases with no gene match: 9. In DNA form, the CDR3 reads TGTGCCAGTAGTGGGGCCGGGACTAGCGGGGGGGCCCCCTACGAGCAGTACTTC. Amino acid sequence: CASSGAGTSGGAPYEQYF.

The gene calls are TRBV4-3 and TRBJ2-5, with D maybe TRBD2 (6 bases). V lost 0 bases, J lost 5 bases, and 7 bases lay in between. Germline-derived CDR1 and CDR2 are LGHNA and YSLEER. This CDR3 spans 13 amino acids. This CDR3 is CASSQDGGETQYF. CDR3 sequence (DNA): TGCGCCAGCAGCCAAGATGGAGGGGAGACCCAGTACTTC.

This chain joins TRBV18 and TRBJ1-2; 12 bases agree with TRBD1. V lost 3 bases to trimming and J lost 4 bases; unmatched junction nucleotides: 3. Germline loops: CDR1 KGHSH, CDR2 LQKENI. The CDR3 has 15 amino acids. The DNA of the CDR3 is TGTGCCAGCTCACCCCGGGACAGGGGGCTCTATGGCTACACCTTC. It specifies CASSPRDRGLYGYTF.

This chain joins TRBV15 and TRBJ1-5; 7 bases are shared with TRBD1. J lost 7 bases, V lost 1 base, and 7 bases had no gene match. CDR1 is LNHNV, CDR2 YYDKDF, per germline (reference sequence). This CDR3 has 15 amino acids. CDR3 sequence reads: CATSRGSGGTQPQHF. DNA for the CDR3: TGTGCCACCAGCAGAGGCTCAGGGGGGACACAGCCCCAGCATTTT.

This clone was observed a handful of times. The chain combines TRBV7-9 with TRBJ1-1, with 8 bases that match TRBD1. Germline CDR1 SEHNR, CDR2 FQNEAQ (reference sequence). The CDR3 extends over 12 amino acids. Trimming at V came to 5 bases and at J to 10 bases, leaving 6 bases not matched to a gene. The CDR3 DNA reads as TGTGCCAGCAGCACCGACAGGGGTAGAGCTTTCTTT. This codes for CASSTDRGRAFF. The entire variable domain, with the rest obtained from reference TRBV7-9 and TRBJ1-1, is as follows: DTGVSQNPRHKITKRGQNVTFRCDPISEHNRLYWYRQTLGQGPEFLTYFQNEAQLEKSRLLSDRFSAERPKGSFSTLEIQRTEQGDSAMYLCASSTDRGRAFFGQGTRLTVV.

V gene TRBV5-8 combines with J gene TRBJ1-6; TRBD1 matches at 8 bases. V lost 4 bases to trimming and J lost 0 bases; unmatched junction nucleotides: 6. The CDR3 length is 17 residues. Germline CDR1 SGHTS, CDR2 YDEGEE. The CDR3 protein is CASSLQGASSYNSPLHF. In nucleotides, the CDR3 is TGTGCCAGCAGCCTTCAGGGGGCAAGCTCCTATAATTCACCCCTCCACTTT.

This clone was counted only a few times. The CDR3 spells CASSYSEEENTEAFF. CDR3 in DNA: TGTGCCAGCAGTTACTCGGAGGAGGAGAACACTGAAGCTTTCTTT. The V and J genes are TRBV6-6 and TRBJ1-1, with no clear D. Germline V gives CDR1 MNHNY, CDR2 SVGAGI (reference sequence). Between the trimmed V and J ends, which lost 0 bases and 1 base, there was a span of 9 bases. The CDR3 is 15 amino acids.

The chain links TRBV5-5 to TRBJ2-1; D uncertain. Trimming cost V 2 bases and J 0 bases, with 18 bases left between them. The V gene's germline CDR1 is SGHKS and CDR2 YYEKEE (reference sequence). The CDR3 runs to 18 residues. The CDR3 nucleotides read TGTGCCAGCAGCTTTGTTTTGCGGCAGCTTATCTCCTACAATGAGCAGTTCTTC. It encodes CASSFVLRQLISYNEQFF.

The V call is TRBV19, the J call TRBJ2-6; possibly TRBD2 for D (6 bases). The germline V gene encodes CDR1 LNHDA and CDR2 SQIVND (reference sequence). Trimming removed 3 bases from V and 1 base from J, with 7 bases in between. The CDR3 consists of 15 residues. DNA of the CDR3: TGTGCCAGTAGTATTGGGACTTCTGGGGCCAACGTCCTGACTTTC. Protein sequence: CASSIGTSGANVLTF.

This rearrangement joins TRBV5-1 to TRBJ2-5; TRBD1 aligns across 7 bases. J lost 5 bases, V lost 4 bases, and 11 bases had no gene match. CDR1 is SGHRS and CDR2 is YFSETQ in the germline V gene. The length of the CDR3 is 15 residues. CDR3 DNA sequence: TGCGCCAGCAGCCCCGGGACAAGGGGGCCGGAGACCCAGTACTTC. Its translation is CASSPGTRGPETQYF.

The chain couples TRBV5-5 to TRBJ1-5; TRBD1 agrees at 9 bases. Losses at the gene ends were 5 bases for V and 4 bases for J; bases not matched to a gene: 10. This CDR3 region has 16 residues. Germline loops: CDR1 SGHKS, CDR2 YYEKEE (reference sequence). Here the CDR3 reads CASRRGQGTLNQPQHF. The CDR3 bases are TGTGCCAGCAGAAGGGGACAGGGAACCCTTAATCAGCCCCAGCATTTT.

The chain has TRBV18 and TRBJ2-1, with D unresolved. The CDR3 covers 15 residues. The V end was cut by 0 bases, the J end by 6 bases, with 12 bases between. The germline V gene has CDR1 KGHSH and CDR2 LQKENI. The CDR3 here is CASSPPGGYTNEQFF. CDR3 DNA sequence: TGTGCCAGCTCACCACCGGGCGGTTATACCAATGAGCAGTTCTTC.

This rearrangement joins TRBV4-3 to TRBJ2-3; D may be TRBD1 (6 bases). Looked up from germline, CDR1 is LGHNA and CDR2 is YSLEER. The CDR3 covers 15 residues. V was clipped by 4 bases and J by 0 bases, with 11 bases between them. DNA of the CDR3: TGCGCCAGCAGCCGGAACAGGGATAGCACAGATACGCAGTATTTT. Translation gives CASSRNRDSTDTQYF.

V and J are TRBV6-6 and TRBJ1-2; no firm D call. This CDR3 comprises 12 residues. Deletions cut 10 bases from V and 4 bases from J, with 13 bases between. The V gene's germline CDR1 is MNHNY and CDR2 SVGAGI (reference sequence). CDR3 region: CATTKAGYGYTF. For the CDR3, the DNA is TGTGCCACCACCAAGGCGGGCTATGGCTACACCTTC.

This chain uses TRBV2 with TRBJ1-1, with unresolved D. Trimming cost V 5 bases and J 1 base, with 11 bases left between them. Germline V gene sequence: CDR1 SNHLY, CDR2 FYNNEI. This CDR3 contains 14 residues. The CDR3 region has the DNA TGTGCCAGCAGTCAAAGGGAGACGAACACTGAAGCTTTCTTT. Translation: CASSQRETNTEAFF.

The chain joins TRBV7-2 to TRBJ1-1, with 8 bases aligning to TRBD1. J lost 1 base, V lost 1 base, and 2 bases had no gene match. This CDR3 has 15 residues. Germline CDR1 reads SGHTA; CDR2 reads FQGNSA. The CDR3 nucleotides are TGTGCCAGCAGCTTAGGGGACAGGAAGAACACTGAAGCTTTCTTT. Residues: CASSLGDRKNTEAFF.

V gene TRBV30 combines with J gene TRBJ2-6; D is unresolved. The V gene's germline CDR1 is GTSNPN and CDR2 SVGIG (reference sequence). V was shortened by 6 bases and J by 1 base, with 19 bases between the two germline ends. CDR3 length equals 17 residues. The CDR3 region is CACEPDYGLSGANVLTF. In DNA form, the CDR3 reads TGTGCCTGCGAGCCGGATTATGGGTTATCTGGGGCCAACGTCCTGACTTTC.

V is TRBV11-2 and J is TRBJ2-7; maybe TRBD2 (5 bases). Trimming stripped 1 base from V and 10 bases from J, with 14 bases between. The CDR3 consists of 13 residues. Looked up from germline, CDR1 is SGHAT and CDR2 is FQNNGV. The CDR3 DNA follows: TGTGCCAGCAGCTTAGGAGATAGCTCGGGACAGTACTTC. Translation gives CASSLGDSSGQYF.

This CDR3 reads CASRDRDSNQPQHF. The DNA for the CDR3 is TGTGCCAGCAGGGACAGGGACAGCAATCAGCCCCAGCATTTT. The chain recombines TRBV2 with TRBJ1-5, with TRBD1 identical over 8 bases. CDR1 SNHLY and CDR2 FYNNEI come from the germline V gene. After removal of 6 bases from V and 1 base from J, the junction contained 2 bases not matched to a gene. This CDR3 region has 14 residues.

This clone turned up a few times. The rearrangement joins TRBV5-1 to TRBJ1-1, with no clear D. This CDR3 is built from 14 residues. Germline-derived CDR1 and CDR2 are SGHRS and YFSETQ. The germline V and J ends were trimmed by 5 bases and 7 bases, with 18 bases remaining between them. The CDR3 loop is CASSRVFGKSEAFF. The CDR3 DNA reads TGCGCCAGCAGTAGGGTGTTCGGGAAGAGTGAAGCTTTCTTT. The whole variable domain, filled in from reference TRBV5-1 and TRBJ1-1, reads KAGVTQTPRYLIKTRGQQVTLSCSPISGHRSVSWYQQTPGQGLQFLFEYFSETQRNKGNFPGRFSGRQFSNSRSEMNVSTLELGDSALYLCASSRVFGKSEAFFGQGTRLTVV.

The table lists this clone with a count of one. The gene calls are TRBV4-3 and TRBJ1-2; D gene ambiguous. The CDR3 contains 15 residues. CDR1 and CDR2 (germline): LGHNA, YSLEER. Between the trimmed V and J ends, which lost 1 base and 4 bases, there was a span of 13 bases. The CDR3 protein is CASSQGGIAAYGYTF. DNA of the CDR3: TGCGCCAGCAGCCAAGGGGGAATTGCGGCCTATGGCTACACCTTC.